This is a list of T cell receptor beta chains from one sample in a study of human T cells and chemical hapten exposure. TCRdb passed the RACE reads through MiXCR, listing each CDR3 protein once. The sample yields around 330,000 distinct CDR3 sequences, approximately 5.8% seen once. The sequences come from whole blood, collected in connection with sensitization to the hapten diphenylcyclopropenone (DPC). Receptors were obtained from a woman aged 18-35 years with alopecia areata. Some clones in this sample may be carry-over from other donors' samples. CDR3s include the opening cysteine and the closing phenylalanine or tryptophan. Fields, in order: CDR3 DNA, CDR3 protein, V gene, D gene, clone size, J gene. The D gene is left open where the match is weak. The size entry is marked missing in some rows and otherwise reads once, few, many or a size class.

cdr3_nt: TGCGCCAGCAGCCAAGCTGGGACTAGCGGGGGGGCCTACAATGAGCAGTTCTTC
cdr3_aa: CASSQAGTSGGAYNEQFF
v_call: TRBV4-1
d_call: TRBD2
clone_size: NA
j_call: TRBJ2-1

cdr3_nt: TGTGCCAGCAGTTACGGGGGAGAGGGGGCGAATCAGCCCCAGCATTTT
cdr3_aa: CASSYGGEGANQPQHF
v_call: TRBV6-5
d_call: TRBD1
clone_size: many
j_call: TRBJ1-5

cdr3_nt: TGTGCCAGCAGCTCCGGGACAGGGGGCCCCTATGGCTACACCTTC
cdr3_aa: CASSSGTGGPYGYTF
v_call: TRBV6-5
d_call: TRBD1
clone_size: NA
j_call: TRBJ1-2

cdr3_nt: TGTGCCAGCAGCACTCGGACAGGGGGCTTTGGCTACACCTTC
cdr3_aa: CASSTRTGGFGYTF
v_call: TRBV11-1
d_call: TRBD1
clone_size: many
j_call: TRBJ1-2

cdr3_nt: TGTGCCAGCAGTTCCCGGACGGTAACTAATGAAAAACTGTTTTTT
cdr3_aa: CASSSRTVTNEKLFF
v_call: TRBV6-2/TRBV6-3
d_call: NA
clone_size: many
j_call: TRBJ1-4

cdr3_nt: TGTGCCAGCAGCCCGGGACAGGGGGGGAAGGACACTGAAGCTTTCTTT
cdr3_aa: CASSPGQGGKDTEAFF
v_call: TRBV3-1
d_call: TRBD1
clone_size: many
j_call: TRBJ1-1

cdr3_nt: TGTGCCAGCAGCGTCCTGGATGAAGCTTTCTTT
cdr3_aa: CASSVLDEAFF
v_call: TRBV7-2
d_call: NA
clone_size: many
j_call: TRBJ1-1

cdr3_nt: TGTGCCACCAAAACAGGGGACGACACCGGGGAGCTGTTTTTT
cdr3_aa: CATKTGDDTGELFF
v_call: TRBV24-1
d_call: TRBD1
clone_size: NA
j_call: TRBJ2-2

cdr3_nt: TGTGCCAGCAGCGTAGGCCGACAGGGGGCCGGGGAGCTGTTTTTT
cdr3_aa: CASSVGRQGAGELFF
v_call: TRBV9
d_call: TRBD1
clone_size: few
j_call: TRBJ2-2

cdr3_nt: TGTGCCAGCAGCCACAGACAGGCCAACTATGGCTACACCTTC
cdr3_aa: CASSHRQANYGYTF
v_call: TRBV7-8
d_call: NA
clone_size: many
j_call: TRBJ1-2

cdr3_nt: TGTGCCAGCAGTTTTTCAGGGGGCGGAACCTACGAGCAGTACTTC
cdr3_aa: CASSFSGGGTYEQYF
v_call: TRBV27
d_call: TRBD1
clone_size: few
j_call: TRBJ2-7

cdr3_nt: TGTGCCAGCAGGTGGTCGACCGGGGAGCTGTTTTTT
cdr3_aa: CASRWSTGELFF
v_call: TRBV12-3/TRBV12-4
d_call: NA
clone_size: few
j_call: TRBJ2-2

cdr3_nt: TGTGCCAGCAGCTACGACAGGGAGGAGTCCTACGAGCAGTACTTC
cdr3_aa: CASSYDREESYEQYF
v_call: TRBV6-6
d_call: NA
clone_size: many
j_call: TRBJ2-7

cdr3_nt: TGTGCCAGCAGCCCCTACAGAGGGCCCCAGCATTTT
cdr3_aa: CASSPYRGPQHF
v_call: TRBV3-1
d_call: NA
clone_size: many
j_call: TRBJ1-5

cdr3_nt: TGTGCCAGCAGTACCAACAGGGCCTCTGGGGAAAACACCATATATTTT
cdr3_aa: CASSTNRASGENTIYF
v_call: TRBV6-6
d_call: NA
clone_size: NA
j_call: TRBJ1-3

cdr3_nt: TGCGCCAGCAGCTCGATGGGATACAATGAGCAGTTCTTC
cdr3_aa: CASSSMGYNEQFF
v_call: TRBV5-1
d_call: NA
clone_size: many
j_call: TRBJ2-1

cdr3_nt: TGCAGTGCCCTGGGCCAGGGGCAGTACACCGGGGAGCTGTTTTTT
cdr3_aa: CSALGQGQYTGELFF
v_call: TRBV20-1
d_call: NA
clone_size: few
j_call: TRBJ2-2

cdr3_nt: TGTGCCAGCAGAGGTATGAACACTGAAGCTTTCTTT
cdr3_aa: CASRGMNTEAFF
v_call: TRBV3-1
d_call: NA
clone_size: many
j_call: TRBJ1-1

cdr3_nt: TGTGCCAGCACCAAGACGGGGAGACCCAATGAAAAACTGTTTTTT
cdr3_aa: CASTKTGRPNEKLFF
v_call: TRBV6-1
d_call: NA
clone_size: NA
j_call: TRBJ1-4

cdr3_nt: TGTGCCAGCAGCCGGGAAAAGCCCTACGAGCAGTACTTC
cdr3_aa: CASSREKPYEQYF
v_call: TRBV5-4
d_call: NA
clone_size: few
j_call: TRBJ2-7

cdr3_nt: TGTGCCAGCAGTTTAGCTTTGACCGGGGAGCTGTTTTTT
cdr3_aa: CASSLALTGELFF
v_call: TRBV12-3/TRBV12-4
d_call: NA
clone_size: many
j_call: TRBJ2-2

cdr3_nt: TGTGCCAGCAGCGAACAGGCCCACTACGCTTTCTTT
cdr3_aa: CASSEQAHYAFF
v_call: TRBV2
d_call: NA
clone_size: few
j_call: TRBJ1-1

cdr3_nt: TGTGCCAGCAGCCAAATAAGCGGGGGGGCCGCCCCAGATACGCAGTATTTT
cdr3_aa: CASSQISGGAAPDTQYF
v_call: TRBV4-2
d_call: TRBD2
clone_size: few
j_call: TRBJ2-3

cdr3_nt: TGCGCCAGCAGCTCGTGGAACGGAGAGGAGCAGTTCTTC
cdr3_aa: CASSSWNGEEQFF
v_call: TRBV5-1
d_call: NA
clone_size: many
j_call: TRBJ2-1

cdr3_nt: TGTGCTAGTGGTTTGGTACCGCCCTTGCAGCCCTACAATGAGCAGTTCTTC
cdr3_aa: CASGLVPPLQPYNEQFF
v_call: TRBV12-5
d_call: NA
clone_size: few
j_call: TRBJ2-1

cdr3_nt: TGTGCCAGCAGTGATGGAGTATGGAACACCGGGGAGCTGTTTTTT
cdr3_aa: CASSDGVWNTGELFF
v_call: TRBV2
d_call: NA
clone_size: many
j_call: TRBJ2-2

cdr3_nt: TGTGCCAGCAGTTTATCGTGGGGACAGGGTTTTCGTTATGGCTACACCTTC
cdr3_aa: CASSLSWGQGFRYGYTF
v_call: TRBV27
d_call: TRBD1
clone_size: NA
j_call: TRBJ1-2

cdr3_nt: TGTGCCAGCAGTTCCATTGGGGCCAAAAACATTCAGTACTTC
cdr3_aa: CASSSIGAKNIQYF
v_call: TRBV28
d_call: NA
clone_size: few
j_call: TRBJ2-4

cdr3_nt: TGTGCCAGCAGTTCCCCGGACAGGGCTAAGGGTACGCAGTATTTT
cdr3_aa: CASSSPDRAKGTQYF
v_call: TRBV28
d_call: TRBD1
clone_size: few
j_call: TRBJ2-3

cdr3_nt: TGTGCCAGCACTAGCGGGGGATACGAGCAGTACTTC
cdr3_aa: CASTSGGYEQYF
v_call: TRBV6-2/TRBV6-3
d_call: TRBD2
clone_size: many
j_call: TRBJ2-7

cdr3_nt: TGCGCCAGCAGCGCAACTAGCGCAGATACGCAGTATTTT
cdr3_aa: CASSATSADTQYF
v_call: TRBV5-1
d_call: TRBD2
clone_size: many
j_call: TRBJ2-3

cdr3_nt: TGTGCCAGCAGTACCCCTGGAATCAATCAGCCCCAGCATTTT
cdr3_aa: CASSTPGINQPQHF
v_call: TRBV6-2/TRBV6-3
d_call: NA
clone_size: NA
j_call: TRBJ1-5

cdr3_nt: TGTGCCAGCAGTGCAGGGGGCGGTGGCTATGGCTACACCTTC
cdr3_aa: CASSAGGGGYGYTF
v_call: TRBV28
d_call: TRBD1
clone_size: few
j_call: TRBJ1-2

cdr3_nt: TGCAGTGCTAGCCTCCCCGGGGGTGAAGCTTTCTTT
cdr3_aa: CSASLPGGEAFF
v_call: TRBV20-1
d_call: NA
clone_size: few
j_call: TRBJ1-1

cdr3_nt: TGCGCCAGCAGCCCGGGGGGGAACACCTACAATGAGCAGTTCTTC
cdr3_aa: CASSPGGNTYNEQFF
v_call: TRBV5-1
d_call: TRBD2
clone_size: few
j_call: TRBJ2-1

cdr3_nt: TGTGCCAGCAGCTTGGGTAGCGGGGTGACAGATACGCAGTATTTT
cdr3_aa: CASSLGSGVTDTQYF
v_call: TRBV3-1
d_call: TRBD2
clone_size: many
j_call: TRBJ2-3

cdr3_nt: TGCGCCAGCAGCCAAGATAGGGGGACGGAGTTGCGAGATACGCAGTATTTT
cdr3_aa: CASSQDRGTELRDTQYF
v_call: TRBV4-3
d_call: NA
clone_size: NA
j_call: TRBJ2-3

cdr3_nt: TGTGCCAGCAGCCTGGAGACAGATTCCTACGAGCAGTACTTC
cdr3_aa: CASSLETDSYEQYF
v_call: TRBV5-5
d_call: NA
clone_size: NA
j_call: TRBJ2-7

cdr3_nt: TGCAGCGTTGAGTATAGCGGGGGTGGCGAGCAGTACTTC
cdr3_aa: CSVEYSGGGEQYF
v_call: TRBV29-1
d_call: TRBD2
clone_size: few
j_call: TRBJ2-7

cdr3_nt: TGTGCCAGCAGCTTTCCGGGGGGACCCTACGAGCAGTACTTC
cdr3_aa: CASSFPGGPYEQYF
v_call: TRBV5-4
d_call: TRBD2
clone_size: many
j_call: TRBJ2-7

cdr3_nt: TGTGCCAGCAGGACCTCGACTGCCCAATTT
cdr3_aa: CASRTSTAQF
v_call: TRBV6-1
d_call: NA
clone_size: many
j_call: TRBJ2-3

cdr3_nt: TGCAGCGTTGCTTCTAGCGCGGCAAACATTCAGTACTTC
cdr3_aa: CSVASSAANIQYF
v_call: TRBV29-1
d_call: NA
clone_size: many
j_call: TRBJ2-4

cdr3_nt: TGCGCCAGCAGGTCGCCCGGGACAGGGTTAGAGACCCAGTACTTC
cdr3_aa: CASRSPGTGLETQYF
v_call: TRBV5-1
d_call: TRBD1
clone_size: NA
j_call: TRBJ2-5

cdr3_nt: TGTGCCAGCTCACCAGGGGGTAGTGGGACAGTGAACACTGAAGCTTTCTTT
cdr3_aa: CASSPGGSGTVNTEAFF
v_call: TRBV18
d_call: TRBD1
clone_size: few
j_call: TRBJ1-1

cdr3_nt: TGCAGTGCTAGGATGAACGAGCAGTACTTC
cdr3_aa: CSARMNEQYF
v_call: TRBV20-1
d_call: NA
clone_size: many
j_call: TRBJ2-7

cdr3_nt: TGTGCCAGCAATGTTGAGGGGGCCGTATACGAGCAGTACTTC
cdr3_aa: CASNVEGAVYEQYF
v_call: TRBV6-1
d_call: TRBD1
clone_size: many
j_call: TRBJ2-7

cdr3_nt: TGTGCCAGCAGCTTAGCCCCCGACAACAATAATTCACCCCTCCACTTT
cdr3_aa: CASSLAPDNNNSPLHF
v_call: TRBV7-9
d_call: NA
clone_size: many
j_call: TRBJ1-6

cdr3_nt: TGTGCCACCAGTGAGAGCGGGGGGTCAGATACGCAGTATTTT
cdr3_aa: CATSESGGSDTQYF
v_call: TRBV24-1
d_call: TRBD2
clone_size: NA
j_call: TRBJ2-3

cdr3_nt: TGTGCCAGCAGCTTCGGGGGGCCGAGGGAGCAGTTCTTC
cdr3_aa: CASSFGGPREQFF
v_call: TRBV7-2
d_call: NA
clone_size: many
j_call: TRBJ2-1

cdr3_nt: TGTGCCAGCTCCGGAACCCAGTACTATGGCTACACCTTC
cdr3_aa: CASSGTQYYGYTF
v_call: TRBV18
d_call: NA
clone_size: NA
j_call: TRBJ1-2

cdr3_nt: TGTGCCAGCAGGGGGGGGACAGGTGACCCAGATACGCAGTATTTT
cdr3_aa: CASRGGTGDPDTQYF
v_call: TRBV6-6
d_call: NA
clone_size: NA
j_call: TRBJ2-3

cdr3_nt: TGCGCCAGCCGGAGAGAGAGGGGATCTACTGAAGCTTTCTTT
cdr3_aa: CASRRERGSTEAFF
v_call: TRBV5-1
d_call: NA
clone_size: few
j_call: TRBJ1-1